The 32 T cell receptor beta chains presented below share a single source sample, sequenced in a study of cytomegalovirus exposure and HLA in healthy donors. The PCR used 60 Vbeta and 13 Jbeta primers. Using immunoSEQ multiplex PCR, the repertoire was profiled, and TCRdb retains in-frame clones only, with some absent. This table has under 150,000 clones, more than 60% appearing once. Input material: PBMCs. Every receptor here comes from a woman under 30 in good health and CMV-seronegative.

This clone was recorded a few times. V is TRBV5-4 and J is TRBJ2-4, with D possibly TRBD1 on 5 matching bases. Germline V CDR1 and CDR2: SGHNT, YYREEE (reference sequence). Trimming took off 0 bases at V and 8 bases at J, with 9 bases between the two ends. The CDR3 extends over 13 amino acids. CDR3 protein: CASSLEQDDIQYF. As DNA, the CDR3 is TGTGCCAGCAGCTTGGAACAGGATGACATTCAGTACTTC.

The chain is built from TRBV30 and TRBJ2-7; weak D call: TRBD1 (5 bases). Germline V gives CDR1 GTSNPN, CDR2 SVGIG (reference sequence). Trimming pared 1 base from V and 6 bases from J, leaving 13 bases between. The CDR3 has 13 amino acids. CDR3 in amino acids: CAWSEGSLLEQYF. The CDR3 DNA reads TGTGCCTGGAGTGAGGGGTCCCTCCTCGAGCAGTACTTC.

This sequence joins TRBV6-6 and TRBJ1-2; D possibly corresponds to TRBD1 (6 bases). The germline V gene has CDR1 MNHNY and CDR2 SVGAGI (reference sequence). Deletions cut 7 bases from V and 0 bases from J, with 9 bases between. CDR3 length: 13 residues. The CDR3 region has the DNA TGTGCCAGCACAGGGGCCCCTAACTATGGCTACACCTTC. Amino acids: CASTGAPNYGYTF.

This clone is a singleton in its sample. The chain combines TRBV29-1 with TRBJ2-1; D may be TRBD1 (6 bases). From germline, CDR1 is SQVTM and CDR2 ANQGSEA. Trimming pared 7 bases from V and 3 bases from J, leaving 16 bases between. The CDR3 is 14 amino acids. CDR3 sequence reads: CSAAQGRGYNEQFF. The CDR3 coding sequence is TGCAGCGCAGCACAGGGTAGGGGCTACAATGAGCAGTTCTTC.

V is TRBV11-3 and J is TRBJ2-7; D not resolved. The CDR3 runs 12 residues. CDR1 and CDR2 from the germline V gene are SGHNT and YENEEA. Trimming removed 6 bases at V and 6 bases at J, with 12 bases between. The CDR3 region has the DNA TGTGCCAGCAGTCAGCGATCCGGCGAGCAGTACTTC. This translates into CASSQRSGEQYF.

The V gene is TRBV7-2, the J gene TRBJ2-1, with 7 bases identical to TRBD2. This CDR3 has 15 amino acids. Germline CDR1 and CDR2: SGHTA and FQGNSA. After removal of 5 bases from V and 8 bases from J, the junction contained 12 bases not matched to a gene. The CDR3 region is CASSRGFGGSDEQFF. CDR3 bases: TGTGCCAGCAGCCGGGGTTTTGGCGGGAGTGATGAGCAGTTCTTC.

This clone has a handful of counts. Other nucleotide sequences in the sample specify the same CDR3. The genes are TRBV15 and TRBJ1-5, with D possibly matching TRBD1 (5 bases). Germline V gives CDR1 LNHNV, CDR2 YYDKDF (reference sequence). V lost 0 bases and J lost 7, with 10 bases in between. The CDR3 runs 14 residues. The CDR3 nucleotides read TGTGCCACCAGCAGAGACAGGGTAGGGCAGCCCCAGCATTTT. Translation gives CATSRDRVGQPQHF.

This chain links TRBV30 with TRBJ2-7; possibly TRBD2 for D (7 bases). Germline assignment: CDR1 GTSNPN and CDR2 SVGIG (reference sequence). The CDR3 contains 12 residues. Written as DNA, the CDR3 is TGTGCACTAACGGGGGGCGGTTACGAGCAGTACTTC. Its translation is CALTGGGYEQYF.

The chain is built from TRBV5-6 and TRBJ2-1, with TRBD1 matching over 9 bases. This CDR3 has 18 amino acids. V was pared by 4 bases and J by 9 bases, with 20 bases of the junction left unmatched. Per the germline V gene, CDR1 is SGHDT and CDR2 is YYEEEE. The CDR3 region has the DNA TGTGCCAGCAGCCGTGGGTACACAGGGGGCATCGGTTCGGGTGAGCAGTTCTTC. This codes for CASSRGYTGGIGSGEQFF.

This clone has a single count. The chain recombines TRBV30 with TRBJ2-6, with 7 bases that match TRBD1. The length of the CDR3 is 15 residues. Germline assignment: CDR1 GTSNPN and CDR2 SVGIG (reference sequence). With V trimmed by 0 bases and J by 9 bases, 8 bases remained unmatched. CDR3 sequence: CAWSVSRGLLNVLTF. The CDR3 DNA is TGTGCCTGGAGTGTATCTAGGGGGCTTCTCAACGTCCTGACTTTC. The variable domain in full, completed from reference TRBV30 and TRBJ2-6, reads SQTIHQWPATLVQPVGSPLSLECTVEGTSNPNLYWYRQAAGRGLQLLFYSVGIGQISSEVPQNLSASRPQDRQFILSSKKLLLSDSGFYLCAWSVSRGLLNVLTFGAGSRLTVL.

This clone was recorded a few times. The chain uses TRBV4-1 and TRBJ1-1; 9 bases are a match to TRBD1. Germline V gives CDR1 MGHRA, CDR2 YSYEKL. The CDR3 has 16 amino acids. Germline trimming cut 3 bases from V and 2 bases from J; bases unmatched to any gene: 7. The CDR3 nucleotides are TGCGCCAGCAGCCATGTGACAGGGGGTTATAACACTGAAGCTTTCTTT. Translated: CASSHVTGGYNTEAFF.

This chain joins TRBV5-6 and TRBJ2-1; TRBD2 aligns across 7 bases. Germline CDR1 is SGHDT and CDR2 is YYEEEE. V was pared by 1 base and J by 2 bases, with 6 bases of the junction left unmatched. The CDR3 has 16 amino acids. The CDR3 loop is CASSLRGGSAYNEQFF. The CDR3 coding sequence is TGTGCCAGCAGCTTGCGCGGCGGGAGTGCCTACAATGAGCAGTTCTTC.

The chain links TRBV29-1 to TRBJ2-7; TRBD2 might be the D (5 bases). The V gene lost 5 bases and the J gene lost 2 bases, with 16 bases spanning the gap. This CDR3 is built from 14 residues. From germline, CDR1 is SQVTM and CDR2 ANQGSEA. CDR3 sequence reads: CSVSRTSGPYEQYF. CDR3 DNA sequence: TGCAGCGTTTCCCGCACGAGCGGACCCTACGAGCAGTACTTC.

The chain has TRBV18 and TRBJ1-1; no clear D. The CDR3 extends over 16 amino acids. Deletions cut 1 base from V and 0 bases from J, with 12 bases between. Per germline, CDR1 KGHSH and CDR2 LQKENI. The CDR3 protein is CASSPRDTLVNTEAFF. CDR3 nucleotides: TGTGCCAGCTCACCACGCGACACTTTAGTGAACACTGAAGCTTTCTTT.

V is TRBV15 and J is TRBJ1-4, with D possibly TRBD1 on 6 matching bases. The germline CDR1 and CDR2 sequences are LNHNV and YYDKDF (reference sequence). V dropped 6 bases and J dropped 8 bases, with 19 bases sitting between them. The CDR3 is 15 amino acids. The CDR3 DNA sequence: TGTGCCACCAGGCAGGGGAGCTCGGGCGCGGAAAAACTGTTTTTT. The encoded protein is CATRQGSSGAEKLFF.

V is TRBV18 and J is TRBJ1-1; 9 bases agree with TRBD1. V shed 3 bases, J shed 3 bases, and the junction held 5 bases outside the gene matches. Germline loops: CDR1 KGHSH, CDR2 LQKENI. This CDR3 is built from 15 residues. CDR3 coding DNA: TGTGCCAGCTCACCCGGACAGGGGTCATACACTGAAGCTTTCTTT. This translates into CASSPGQGSYTEAFF. Variable domain in full (rest from reference TRBV18 and TRBJ1-1): NAGVMQNPRHLVRRRGQEARLRCSPMKGHSHVYWYRQLPEEGLKFMVYLQKENIIDESGMPKERFSAEFPKEGPSILRIQQVVRGDSAAYFCASSPGQGSYTEAFFGQGTRLTVV.

This chain links TRBV2 with TRBJ2-1, with 9 bases that match TRBD1. This CDR3 has 16 residues. In germline, CDR1 is SNHLY, CDR2 FYNNEI. V was clipped by 3 bases and J by 2 bases; unmatched bases: 5. CDR3: CASSERDRAAYNEQFF. In nucleotides, the CDR3 is TGTGCCAGCAGTGAGCGGGACAGGGCAGCCTACAATGAGCAGTTCTTC.

This clone showed up just once. This sample includes further DNA sequences coding for the same CDR3. V is TRBV4-1 and J is TRBJ2-6, with a tentative D call TRBD2 (5 bases). The V gene lost 4 bases and the J gene lost 0 bases, with 10 bases spanning the gap. The CDR3 length is 16 residues. The V gene's germline CDR1 is MGHRA and CDR2 YSYEKL. The CDR3 protein is CASSLLRDSGANVLTF. The CDR3 DNA reads as TGCGCCAGCAGCCTTTTACGGGACTCTGGGGCCAACGTCCTGACTTTC.

The chain combines TRBV7-2 with TRBJ2-5, with D possibly matching TRBD2 (6 bases). V was pared by 5 bases and J by 5 bases, with 12 bases between. This CDR3 is built from 13 residues. The germline V gene encodes CDR1 SGHTA and CDR2 FQGNSA. The CDR3 sequence: CASSPGVAETQYF. As DNA, the CDR3 is TGTGCCAGCAGCCCGGGGGTAGCGGAGACCCAGTACTTC.

The rearrangement joins TRBV7-9 to TRBJ2-5; 8 bases fit TRBD2. Trimming at V came to 6 bases and at J to 14 bases, leaving 14 bases not matched to a gene. There are 13 residues in the CDR3. The germline V gene encodes CDR1 SEHNR and CDR2 FQNEAQ (reference sequence). The CDR3 DNA reads TGTGCCAGCAGTTTTACGCCCGGGACTAGAGTTTACTTC. Protein product: CASSFTPGTRVYF.

The chain uses TRBV5-1 and TRBJ1-2, with 11 bases aligning to TRBD1. J was trimmed by 8 bases and V by 4 bases; bases with no gene match: 10. Looked up from germline, CDR1 is SGHRS and CDR2 is YFSETQ. The CDR3 runs to 15 residues. CDR3 bases: TGCGCCAGCAGCCTAGGACAGGGGGCCACCGAAGGCTACACCTTC. Residues: CASSLGQGATEGYTF.

This clone has just a few counts. The chain is built from TRBV30 and TRBJ2-4; tentatively, D is TRBD1 (5 bases). This CDR3 has 11 residues. V dropped 8 bases and J dropped 7 bases, with 12 bases sitting between them. Germline loops: CDR1 GTSNPN, CDR2 SVGIG (reference sequence). The CDR3, as DNA: TGTGCCGCTTCACAGGCCAACATTCAGTACTTC. Protein product: CAASQANIQYF.

Written as DNA, the CDR3 is TGTGCCAGCAGCTGGAAACTATCAGATACGCAGTATTTT. Protein product: CASSWKLSDTQYF. The chain is built from TRBV7-2 and TRBJ2-3, with D unresolved. CDR3 length: 13 amino acids. Trimming cost V 4 bases and J 4 bases, with 9 bases left between them. Germline V gene lookup returns CDR1 SGHTA and CDR2 FQGNSA.

This chain uses TRBV11-3 with TRBJ2-5, with unresolved D. Germline V gene lookup returns CDR1 SGHNT and CDR2 YENEEA. Trimming stripped 1 base from V and 3 bases from J, with 6 bases between. The CDR3 loop spans 13 amino acids. The CDR3 DNA follows: TGTGCCAGCAGCTTAGGTCGGGAAGAGACCCAGTACTTC. This sequence encodes CASSLGREETQYF.

The chain joins TRBV11-2 to TRBJ1-5, with 7 bases fitting TRBD1. The CDR3 has 15 residues. V was clipped by 0 bases and J by 4 bases; unmatched bases: 3. The V gene's germline CDR1 is SGHAT and CDR2 FQNNGV. The CDR3 region has the DNA TGTGCCAGCAGCTTAGAAAGGGGGCGAAATCAGCCCCAGCATTTT. It specifies CASSLERGRNQPQHF.

This chain links TRBV7-8 with TRBJ1-1; 9 positions agree with TRBD1. The CDR3 loop spans 13 amino acids. The V gene end was trimmed by 6 bases and the J gene end by 11 bases; junction bases not matched to a gene: 10. Germline lookup yields CDR1 SGHVS and CDR2 FQNEAQ. The CDR3 sequence is CASSSTGTGTAFF. Here the CDR3 DNA reads TGTGCCAGCAGTTCCACCGGGACAGGGACGGCTTTCTTT.

The rearrangement uses TRBV5-4 and TRBJ1-3, with 7 bases matching TRBD1. The CDR3 covers 18 residues. V lost 4 bases and J lost 2; bases outside the gene matches: 15. Germline CDR1 SGHNT, CDR2 YYREEE (reference sequence). The DNA for the CDR3 is TGTGCCAGCAGCGCCTCACAGGGGCAAAGAATCGCTGGAAACACCATATATTTT. It yields the protein CASSASQGQRIAGNTIYF.

The rearrangement uses TRBV6-4 and TRBJ2-7, with D perhaps TRBD2 (6 bases). Trimming removed 3 bases from V and 2 bases from J, with 8 bases in between. CDR1 is MRHNA, CDR2 SNTAGT, per germline. The CDR3 sequence is 13 residues long. CDR3 nucleotides: TGTGCCAGCAGTGAGGCGGGAACCTACGAGCAGTACTTC. As protein: CASSEAGTYEQYF.

This chain links TRBV10-3 with TRBJ2-2; the D is unclear. The germline gives CDR1 ENHRY, CDR2 SYGVKD. The CDR3 contains 16 residues. Trimming took 3 bases from V and 0 from J, leaving 11 bases between them. CDR3 bases: TGTGCCATCAGTGAAATTCGGTCTGCGAACACCGGGGAGCTGTTTTTT. The encoded protein is CAISEIRSANTGELFF.

The DNA for the CDR3 is TGTGCCAGCAGCCGTTCCGCCGGGGAGCTGTTTTTT. This encodes CASSRSAGELFF. The gene calls are TRBV9 and TRBJ2-2, with D unclear. CDR3 length equals 12 residues. Germline V lookup: CDR1 SGDLS, CDR2 YYNGEE. With 4 bases removed from V and 6 bases from J, the gap between germline ends came to 7 bases.

V usage is TRBV10-3 and J usage is TRBJ2-1; D might be TRBD1 (7 bases). The CDR3 sequence is 15 residues long. V lost 10 bases and J lost 16, with 32 bases in between. The germline V gene encodes CDR1 ENHRY and CDR2 SYGVKD. The CDR3 loop is CATGTAANPGMAGFF. As DNA, the CDR3 is TGTGCCACCGGGACAGCGGCGAATCCCGGCATGGCGGGATTCTTC.

This clone was detected only a few times. This chain links TRBV5-4 with TRBJ2-1; 14 bases agree with TRBD2. The CDR3 has 17 amino acids. J lost 12 bases, V lost 1 base, and 12 bases had no gene match. Per germline, CDR1 SGHNT and CDR2 YYREEE (reference sequence). CDR3 amino acids: CASSLFGTSGREGGQFF. The CDR3, as DNA: TGTGCCAGCAGCTTGTTCGGGACTAGCGGGAGAGAGGGGGGGCAGTTCTTC.